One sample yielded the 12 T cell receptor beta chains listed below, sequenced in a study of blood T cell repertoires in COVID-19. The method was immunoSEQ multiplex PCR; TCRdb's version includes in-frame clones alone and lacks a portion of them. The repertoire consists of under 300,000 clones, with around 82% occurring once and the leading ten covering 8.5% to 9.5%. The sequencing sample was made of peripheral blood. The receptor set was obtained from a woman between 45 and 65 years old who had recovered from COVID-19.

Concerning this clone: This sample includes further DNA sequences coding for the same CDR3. CDR3 DNA: TGTGCCAGCAGCTCAGGGGGGAGCAATCAGCCCCAGCATTTT. Its protein is CASSSGGSNQPQHF. The chain uses TRBV28 and TRBJ1-5; 7 nucleotides agree with TRBD1. CDR3 length: 14 amino acids. The V gene's germline CDR1 is MDHEN and CDR2 SYDVKM. The V and J ends lost 6 bases and 1 base, in that order; junction bases with no gene match: 3.

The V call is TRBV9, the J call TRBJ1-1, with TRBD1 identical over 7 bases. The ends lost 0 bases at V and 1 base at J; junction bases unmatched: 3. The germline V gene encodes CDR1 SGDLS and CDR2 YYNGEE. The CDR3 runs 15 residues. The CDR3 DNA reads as TGTGCCAGCAGCGTAGGGACAGGAAAGAACACTGAAGCTTTCTTT. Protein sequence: CASSVGTGKNTEAFF.

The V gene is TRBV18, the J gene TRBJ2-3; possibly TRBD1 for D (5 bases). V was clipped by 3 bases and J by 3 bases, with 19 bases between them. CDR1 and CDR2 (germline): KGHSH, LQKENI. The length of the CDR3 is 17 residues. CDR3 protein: CASSPLATASWTDTQYF. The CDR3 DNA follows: TGTGCCAGCTCACCTCTGGCGACAGCCTCCTGGACAGATACGCAGTATTTT.

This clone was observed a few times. CDR3 sequence (DNA): TGTGCCAGCAGCTTGCCGGGGAGTGACGGGGAGCTGTTTTTT. Amino acids: CASSLPGSDGELFF. The chain uses TRBV5-4 and TRBJ2-2; possible D gene TRBD2, 5 bases. Germline lookup yields CDR1 SGHNT and CDR2 YYREEE (reference sequence). Trimming removed 1 base from V and 7 bases from J, with 11 bases in between. This CDR3 contains 14 residues.

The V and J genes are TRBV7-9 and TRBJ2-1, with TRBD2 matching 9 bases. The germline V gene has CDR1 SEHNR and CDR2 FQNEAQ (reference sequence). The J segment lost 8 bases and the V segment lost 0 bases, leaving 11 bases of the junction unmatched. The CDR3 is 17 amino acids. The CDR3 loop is CASSLAGTSTRPDEQFF. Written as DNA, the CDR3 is TGTGCCAGCAGCTTAGCCGGGACTAGCACACGACCCGATGAGCAGTTCTTC.

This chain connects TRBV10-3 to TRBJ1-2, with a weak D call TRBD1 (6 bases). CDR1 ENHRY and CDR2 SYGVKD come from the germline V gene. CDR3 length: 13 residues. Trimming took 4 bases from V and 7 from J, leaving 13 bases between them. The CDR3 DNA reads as TGTGCCATCAGTGGGCAGGGGCCTGGTGGCTACACCTTC. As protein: CAISGQGPGGYTF.

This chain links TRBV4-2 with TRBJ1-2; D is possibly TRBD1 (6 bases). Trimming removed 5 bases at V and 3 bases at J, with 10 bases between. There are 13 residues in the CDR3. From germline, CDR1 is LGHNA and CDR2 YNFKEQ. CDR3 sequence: CASSVEGDYGYTF. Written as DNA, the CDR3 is TGTGCCAGCAGCGTAGAGGGGGACTATGGCTACACCTTC.

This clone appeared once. The DNA of the CDR3 is TGTGCCAGCAGCTTTCAGGAAGTCGACACTGAAGCTTTCTTT. Translated: CASSFQEVDTEAFF. The chain uses TRBV7-8 and TRBJ1-1; D unresolved. The germline V and J ends were trimmed by 3 bases and 3 bases, with 11 bases remaining between them. CDR3 length: 14 amino acids. Germline V gives CDR1 SGHVS, CDR2 FQNEAQ. Drawing the rest from reference TRBV7-8 and TRBJ1-1, the complete variable domain is GAGVSQSPRYKVAKRGQDVALRCDPISGHVSLFWYQQALGQGPEFLTYFQNEAQLDKSGLPSDRFFAERPEGSVSTLKIQRTQQEDSAVYLCASSFQEVDTEAFFGQGTRLTVV.

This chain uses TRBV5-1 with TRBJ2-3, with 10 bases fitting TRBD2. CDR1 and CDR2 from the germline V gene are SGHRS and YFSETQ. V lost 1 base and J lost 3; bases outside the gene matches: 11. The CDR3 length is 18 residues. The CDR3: CASSLRPTGAGGTDTQYF. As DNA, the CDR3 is TGCGCCAGCAGCTTGCGCCCCACGGGAGCGGGGGGGACAGATACGCAGTATTTT.

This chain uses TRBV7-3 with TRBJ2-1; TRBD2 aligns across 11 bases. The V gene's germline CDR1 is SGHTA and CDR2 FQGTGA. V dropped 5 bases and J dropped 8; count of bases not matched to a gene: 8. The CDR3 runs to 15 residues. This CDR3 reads CASSQIAGGPYEQFF. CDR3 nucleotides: TGTGCCAGCAGCCAGATAGCGGGGGGGCCTTATGAGCAGTTCTTC.

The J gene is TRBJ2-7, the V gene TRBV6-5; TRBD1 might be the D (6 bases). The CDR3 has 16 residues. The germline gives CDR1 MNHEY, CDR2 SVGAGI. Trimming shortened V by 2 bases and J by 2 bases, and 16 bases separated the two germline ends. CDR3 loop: CASSYSTGWPTYEQYF. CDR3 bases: TGTGCCAGCAGTTACAGTACAGGGTGGCCCACCTACGAGCAGTACTTC.

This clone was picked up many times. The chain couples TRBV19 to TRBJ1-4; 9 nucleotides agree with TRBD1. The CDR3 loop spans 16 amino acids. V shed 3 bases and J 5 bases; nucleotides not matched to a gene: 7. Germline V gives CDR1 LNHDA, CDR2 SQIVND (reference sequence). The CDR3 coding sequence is TGTGCCAGTAGTATGGGGACCGGGACAGGGAATGAAAAACTGTTTTTT. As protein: CASSMGTGTGNEKLFF.